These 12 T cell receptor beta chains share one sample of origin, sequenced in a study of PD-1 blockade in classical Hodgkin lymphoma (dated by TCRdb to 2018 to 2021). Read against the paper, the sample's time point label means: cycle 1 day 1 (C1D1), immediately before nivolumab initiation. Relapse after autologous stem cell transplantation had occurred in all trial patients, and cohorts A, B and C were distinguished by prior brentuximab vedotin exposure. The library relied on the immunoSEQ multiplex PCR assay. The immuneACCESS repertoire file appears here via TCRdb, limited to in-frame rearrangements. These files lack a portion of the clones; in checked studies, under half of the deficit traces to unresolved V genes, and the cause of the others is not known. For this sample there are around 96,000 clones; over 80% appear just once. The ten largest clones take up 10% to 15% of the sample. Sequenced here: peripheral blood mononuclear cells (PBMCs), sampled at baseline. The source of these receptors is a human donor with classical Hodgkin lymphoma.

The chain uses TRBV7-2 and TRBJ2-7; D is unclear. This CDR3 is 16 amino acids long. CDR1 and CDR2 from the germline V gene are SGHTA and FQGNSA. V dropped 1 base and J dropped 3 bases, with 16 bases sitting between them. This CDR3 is CASSLEAQRPYYEQYF. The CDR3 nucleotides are TGTGCCAGCAGCTTAGAGGCCCAGCGTCCATACTACGAGCAGTACTTC.

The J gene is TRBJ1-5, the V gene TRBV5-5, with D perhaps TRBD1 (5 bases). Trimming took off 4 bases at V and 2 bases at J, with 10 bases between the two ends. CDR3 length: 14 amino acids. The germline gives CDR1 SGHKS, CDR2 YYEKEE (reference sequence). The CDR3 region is CASSPVGGNQPQHF. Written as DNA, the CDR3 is TGTGCCAGCAGCCCAGTGGGGGGCAATCAGCCCCAGCATTTT.

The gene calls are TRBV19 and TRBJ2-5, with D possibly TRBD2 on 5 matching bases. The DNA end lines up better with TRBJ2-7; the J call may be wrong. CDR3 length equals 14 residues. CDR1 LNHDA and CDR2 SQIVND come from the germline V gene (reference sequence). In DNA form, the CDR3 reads TGTGCCAGTAGTATGAGGGCAGATAGTTACGAGCAGTACTTC. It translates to CASSMRADSYEQYF.

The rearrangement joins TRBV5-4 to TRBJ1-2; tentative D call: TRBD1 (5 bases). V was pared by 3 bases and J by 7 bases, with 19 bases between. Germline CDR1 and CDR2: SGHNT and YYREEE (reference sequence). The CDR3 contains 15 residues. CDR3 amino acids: CASSSTGRAQGGYTF. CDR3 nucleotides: TGTGCCAGCAGCTCGACGGGGCGCGCCCAGGGTGGCTACACCTTC.

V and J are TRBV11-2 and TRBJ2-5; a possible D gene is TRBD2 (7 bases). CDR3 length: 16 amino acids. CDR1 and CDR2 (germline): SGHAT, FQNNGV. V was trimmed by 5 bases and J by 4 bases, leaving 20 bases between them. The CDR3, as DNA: TGTGCCAGCAGCCCGCAGGGAGGGGGTTTAGGAGAGACCCAGTACTTC. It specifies CASSPQGGGLGETQYF.

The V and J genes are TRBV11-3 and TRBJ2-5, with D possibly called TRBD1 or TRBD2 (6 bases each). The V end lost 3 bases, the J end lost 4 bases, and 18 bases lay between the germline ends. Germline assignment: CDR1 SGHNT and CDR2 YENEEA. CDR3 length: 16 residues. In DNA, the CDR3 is TGTGCCAGCAGCTTTGGGTCGGGGGCTGAGGGAGAGACCCAGTACTTC. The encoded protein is CASSFGSGAEGETQYF. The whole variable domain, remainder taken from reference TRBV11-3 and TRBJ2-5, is EAGVVQSPRYKIIEKKQPVAFWCNPISGHNTLYWYLQNLGQGPELLIRYENEEAVDDSQLPKDRFSAERLKGVDSTLKIQPAELGDSAVYLCASSFGSGAEGETQYFGPGTRLLVL.

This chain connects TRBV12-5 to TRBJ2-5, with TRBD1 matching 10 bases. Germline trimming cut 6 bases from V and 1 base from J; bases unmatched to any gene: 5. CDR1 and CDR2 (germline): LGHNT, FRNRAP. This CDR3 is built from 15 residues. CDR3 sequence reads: CASGMDRGAQETQYF. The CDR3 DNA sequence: TGTGCTAGTGGCATGGACAGGGGGGCCCAAGAGACCCAGTACTTC.

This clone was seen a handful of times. This CDR3 reads CAWTPDGTYTEAFF. The CDR3 DNA is TGTGCCTGGACCCCTGATGGGACTTACACTGAAGCTTTCTTT. The chain is built from TRBV30 and TRBJ1-1; perhaps TRBD1 as D (5 bases). V shed 4 bases and J shed 3 bases, with 15 bases lying between them. The CDR3 contains 14 residues. Germline V gene sequence: CDR1 GTSNPN, CDR2 SVGIG (reference sequence).

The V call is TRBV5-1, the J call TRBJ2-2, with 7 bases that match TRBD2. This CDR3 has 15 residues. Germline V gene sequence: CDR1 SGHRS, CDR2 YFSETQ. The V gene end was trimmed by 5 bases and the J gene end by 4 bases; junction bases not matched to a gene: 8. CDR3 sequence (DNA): TGCGCCAGCAGTTGGGTTAGCGGGTCCACCGGGGAGCTGTTTTTT. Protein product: CASSWVSGSTGELFF.

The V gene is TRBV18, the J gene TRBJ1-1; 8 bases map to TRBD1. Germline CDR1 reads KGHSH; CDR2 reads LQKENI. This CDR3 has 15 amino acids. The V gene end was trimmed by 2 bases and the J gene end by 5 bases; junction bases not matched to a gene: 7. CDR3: CASSPSETGGTEAFF. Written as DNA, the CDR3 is TGTGCCAGCTCACCATCGGAAACAGGGGGAACTGAAGCTTTCTTT.

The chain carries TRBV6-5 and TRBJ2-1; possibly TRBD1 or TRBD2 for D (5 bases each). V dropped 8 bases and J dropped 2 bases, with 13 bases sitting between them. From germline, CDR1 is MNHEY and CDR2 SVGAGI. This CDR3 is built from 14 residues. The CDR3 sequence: CASAPGLTYNEQFF. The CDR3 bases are TGTGCCAGCGCCCCGGGGCTCACCTACAATGAGCAGTTCTTC.

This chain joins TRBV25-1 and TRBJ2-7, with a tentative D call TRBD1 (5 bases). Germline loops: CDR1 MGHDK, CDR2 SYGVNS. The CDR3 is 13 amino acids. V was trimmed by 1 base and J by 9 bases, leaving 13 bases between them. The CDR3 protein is CASSELQGGWQYF. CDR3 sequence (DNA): TGTGCCAGCAGTGAATTGCAGGGCGGATGGCAGTACTTC.